A single sample gave rise to the 4 T cell receptor beta chains below, sequenced in a study of beta chain features in type 1 diabetes. Expressed TCRB transcripts were sequenced, since all the RNA that had been isolated was reverse transcribed. The method was immunoSEQ multiplex PCR; TCRdb's version includes in-frame clones alone and lacks a portion of them. Of hundreds of thousands of clones listed, less than 20% are singletons. Sequencing was done on a sample of naive CD4+ T cells from blood. The receptors here all came from a man aged 18 to 29 in good health.

The V call is TRBV9, the J call TRBJ2-5; D not resolved. The V gene lost 1 base and the J gene lost 4 bases, with 2 bases spanning the gap. The germline gives CDR1 SGDLS, CDR2 YYNGEE. CDR3 size: 11 residues. CDR3 sequence: CASSVTETQYF. CDR3 DNA sequence: TGTGCCAGCAGCGTAACAGAGACCCAGTACTTC.

The rearrangement uses TRBV4-2 and TRBJ1-2; D is unresolved. The CDR3 runs 11 residues. Trimming cost V 4 bases and J 3 bases, with 3 bases left between them. CDR1 LGHNA and CDR2 YNFKEQ come from the germline V gene. The CDR3 DNA is TGTGCCAGCAGCCGAGACTATGGCTACACCTTC. Its protein product is CASSRDYGYTF.

For the CDR3, the DNA is TGTGCCAGTCGAACTCGGGACAGGGGTTCCTACGAGCAGTACTTC. It is translated as CASRTRDRGSYEQYF. The chain links TRBV6-1 to TRBJ2-7, with 10 bases lining up with TRBD1. CDR1 is MNHNS and CDR2 is SASEGT in the germline V gene. The CDR3 runs to 15 residues. Trimming at V came to 9 bases and at J to 1 base, leaving 9 bases not matched to a gene.

This clone was picked up one time. One end of the junction fails to match germline, which may point to a read error. The chain joins TRBV28 to TRBJ1-5; 9 bases fit TRBD1. The CDR3 runs 15 residues. Per germline, CDR1 MDHEN and CDR2 SYDVKM. As DNA, the CDR3 is TGTGCCTGCAGTGCGGGGACAGGGAGCGGTCAGCCCCAGCATTTT. The encoded protein is CACSAGTGSGQPQHF.